There are many counts of the clone carrying this T cell receptor (beta chain). Amplified regions were TCR beta CDR3 sequences from RNA transcripts. First-round RT-PCR targeting the TCR CDR3 was performed with the HTBI primer set. MiXCR, run by TCRdb on the multiplex PCR reads, gives a single entry per CDR3 protein. The sample carries 400,000 to 500,000 distinct CDR3 sequences, under 15% recorded once. The data stem from a study of T cells in Graves' hyperthyroidism and ophthalmopathy. Pregnant or lactating patients were excluded, as were those with uncontrolled infection or other autoimmune disease. The sequencing input was blood. The TCR comes from a young woman with Graves' hyperthyroidism.

The CDR3 nucleotides read TGTGCCAGTAGTATTGGGCCGGGGGCGAAAGAATATAGCAATCAGCCCCAGCATTTT. This gives the protein CASSIGPGAKEYSNQPQHF. The chain employs TRBV19 and TRBJ1-5, with D perhaps TRBD1 (6 bases). CDR3 size: 19 residues. V lost 3 bases and J 0 bases, leaving 21 bases between the germline ends. Germline V gene lookup returns CDR1 LNHDA and CDR2 SQIVND (reference sequence).